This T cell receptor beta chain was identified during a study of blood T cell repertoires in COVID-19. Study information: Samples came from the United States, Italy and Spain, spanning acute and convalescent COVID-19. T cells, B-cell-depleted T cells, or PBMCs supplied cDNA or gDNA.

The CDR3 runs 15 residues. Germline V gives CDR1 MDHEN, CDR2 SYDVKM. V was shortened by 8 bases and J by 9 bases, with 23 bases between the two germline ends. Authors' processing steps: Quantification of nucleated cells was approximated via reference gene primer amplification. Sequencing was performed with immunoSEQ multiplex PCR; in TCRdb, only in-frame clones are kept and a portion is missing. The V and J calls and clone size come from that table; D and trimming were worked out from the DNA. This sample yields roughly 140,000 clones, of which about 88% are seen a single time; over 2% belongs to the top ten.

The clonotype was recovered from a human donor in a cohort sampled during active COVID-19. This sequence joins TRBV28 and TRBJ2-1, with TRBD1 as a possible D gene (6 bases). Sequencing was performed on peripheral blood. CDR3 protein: CASSGRTGSRGEQFF. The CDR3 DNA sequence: TGTGCCAGCTCGGGCCGCACAGGCAGCAGGGGTGAGCAGTTCTTC. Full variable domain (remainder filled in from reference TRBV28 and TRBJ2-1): DVKVTQSSRYLVKRTGEKVFLECVQDMDHENMFWYRQDPGLGLRLIYFSYDVKMKEKGDIPEGYSVSREKKERFSLILESASTNQTSMYLCASSGRTGSRGEQFFGPGTRLTVL.